There are a few counts of the clone carrying this T cell receptor beta chain. Primers: 60 Vbeta forward and 13 Jbeta reverse. Profiling relied on immunoSEQ multiplex PCR, and the TCRdb table lists in-frame clones only, not all of them. The data contain 150,000 or so clones, more than 70% of them singletons. The entry originates in a study of cytomegalovirus exposure and HLA in healthy donors. The sample consisted of PBMCs. This receptor was identified in a woman aged 45-65 years in good health and CMV-seropositive.

The CDR3: CASSLSSGGFDEQFF. The CDR3 nucleotides read TGCGCCAGCAGCTTGTCCAGCGGGGGGTTCGATGAGCAGTTCTTC. This chain uses TRBV5-1 with TRBJ2-1, with 9 bases fitting TRBD2. Germline values: CDR1 SGHRS, CDR2 YFSETQ. V dropped 1 base and J dropped 8; count of bases not matched to a gene: 7. The CDR3 is 15 amino acids.